These T cell receptor beta chains were read from a single sample in a study of human T cells and chemical hapten exposure. TCRdb processed the RACE reads anew with MiXCR; each CDR3 protein has one entry. The sample holds a few hundred thousand distinct CDR3 sequences, around 7% seen once. The source material was whole blood, sampled in connection with sensitization to the hapten diphenylcyclopropenone (DPC). These receptors were taken from a man aged 18 to 30 with alopecia areata. Some clones in this sample may be carry-over from other donors' samples. The conserved cysteine and the conserved F or W are not part of the CDR3 here. The order of the fields is V gene, J gene, D gene, CDR3 protein. D genes are given only for firm matches.

>TRBV29-1|TRBJ2-3|-
SVEGRSTDTQY
>TRBV4-1|TRBJ2-3|-
ASSQAWTRADTQY
>TRBV20-1|TRBJ1-4|-
SASARTPNEKLF
>TRBV27|TRBJ1-1|-
ASSLREAGVEAF
>TRBV6-2/TRBV6-3|TRBJ1-1|-
ASTISRSFKAF
>TRBV28|TRBJ2-7|TRBD1
ASSQDGQGIFSYEQY
>TRBV28|TRBJ1-2|TRBD1
ASSSLPVQGGYGYT
>TRBV6-2/TRBV6-3|TRBJ1-5|-
ASSYAGISNQPQH
>TRBV4-1|TRBJ2-7|-
ASSQFLIGQGEQY
>TRBV6-2/TRBV6-3|TRBJ2-2|-
ASSSGTVGTGELF
>TRBV5-5|TRBJ1-5|TRBD1
ASSRGGNSNQPQH
>TRBV12-3/TRBV12-4|TRBJ2-1|-
ASRTQGWPYNEQF
>TRBV3-1|TRBJ1-2|TRBD1
ASSQGQGALGYGYT
>TRBV27|TRBJ2-5|TRBD2
ASSPGLGWETQY
>TRBV9|TRBJ2-5|-
ASSGRERAEETQY
>TRBV6-1|TRBJ2-3|-
ASSEKRVTRPDTQY
>TRBV7-3|TRBJ2-7|-
ASSLDGGYDEQY
>TRBV5-1|TRBJ2-2|-
ASSWGLESTGELF
>TRBV6-2/TRBV6-3|TRBJ1-5|TRBD1
ASSLRDRPRYSNQPQH
>TRBV7-9|TRBJ1-1|-
ASSHRTENTEAF
>TRBV7-9|TRBJ2-5|-
ASSLVRRETQY
>TRBV10-3|TRBJ2-1|-
AISESGLFNEQF
>TRBV19|TRBJ2-1|-
ASSPTRGNYNEQF
>TRBV20-1|TRBJ2-2|TRBD2
SARAAGGLTGELF
>TRBV7-9|TRBJ2-5|TRBD2
ASSISSGGLEETQY
>TRBV20-1|TRBJ1-2|-
STRVGDINYGYT
>TRBV7-2|TRBJ2-5|TRBD1
ASSLDREETQY
>TRBV4-3|TRBJ2-2|-
ASSPVGGATNTGELF
>TRBV7-2|TRBJ1-3|TRBD1
ASSPSGTASGNTIY
>TRBV5-4|TRBJ1-1|TRBD1
ASRITGDTEAF
>TRBV27|TRBJ1-1|-
ASSYKRGFVNTEAF
>TRBV20-1|TRBJ1-4|-
SARVPKNEKLF
>TRBV24-1|TRBJ1-5|-
ATSDGQLYSNQPQH
>TRBV19|TRBJ1-5|-
ASSPRQQPQH
>TRBV7-2|TRBJ2-7|TRBD2
ASSQTSGGPWEQY
>TRBV28|TRBJ2-5|-
ASSFLRETQY
>TRBV14|TRBJ2-1|-
ASSQAPWEQF
>TRBV7-2|TRBJ2-3|-
ASSLEWDSGADTQY
>TRBV12-3/TRBV12-4|TRBJ1-5|TRBD1
ASSLGDRDQPQH
>TRBV28|TRBJ2-5|-
ASSLLQGRETQY
>TRBV29-1|TRBJ2-1|-
SVPDNNEQF
>TRBV28|TRBJ1-2|-
ASSHTGTTAYGYT